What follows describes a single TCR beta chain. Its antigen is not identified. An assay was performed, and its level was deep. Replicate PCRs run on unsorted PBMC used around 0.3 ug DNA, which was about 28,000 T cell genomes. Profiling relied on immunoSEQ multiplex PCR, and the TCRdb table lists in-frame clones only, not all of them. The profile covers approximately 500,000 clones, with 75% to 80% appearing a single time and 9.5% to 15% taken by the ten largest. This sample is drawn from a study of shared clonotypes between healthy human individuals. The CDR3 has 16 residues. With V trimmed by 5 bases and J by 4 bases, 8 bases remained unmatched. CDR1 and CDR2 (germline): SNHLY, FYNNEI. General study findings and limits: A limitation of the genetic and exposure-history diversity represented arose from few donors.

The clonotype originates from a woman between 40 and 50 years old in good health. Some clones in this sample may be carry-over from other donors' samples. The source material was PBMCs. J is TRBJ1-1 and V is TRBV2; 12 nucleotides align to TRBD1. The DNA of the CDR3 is TGTGCCAGCAGTACTCCGGGACAGGGGGCAAGCACTGAAGCTTTCTTT. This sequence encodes CASSTPGQGASTEAFF.